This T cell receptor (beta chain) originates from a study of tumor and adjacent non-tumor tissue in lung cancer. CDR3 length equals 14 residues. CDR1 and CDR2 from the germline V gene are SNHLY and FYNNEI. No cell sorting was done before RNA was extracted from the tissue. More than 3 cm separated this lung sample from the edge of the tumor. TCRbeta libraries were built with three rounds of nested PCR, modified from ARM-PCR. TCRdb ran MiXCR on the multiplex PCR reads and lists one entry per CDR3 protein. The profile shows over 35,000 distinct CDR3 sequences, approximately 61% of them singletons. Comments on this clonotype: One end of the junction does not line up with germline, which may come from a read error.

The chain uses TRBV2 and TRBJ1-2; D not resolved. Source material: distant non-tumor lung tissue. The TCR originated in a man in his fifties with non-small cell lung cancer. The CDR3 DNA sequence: TGTGCCAACAGTGTTGGGTTCATCTATAGGGGCTACACCTTC. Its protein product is CANSVGFIYRGYTF.